These T cell receptor beta chains were read from a single sample in a study of OX40 agonist ivuxolimab in advanced cancers. Sequencing used immunoSEQ multiplex PCR; TCRdb keeps in-frame clones, though not all of them. Of 66,000 or so clones in the sample, around 90% were seen once. The sequenced sample was CD4+ or CD8+ T cells sorted from blood, obtained in a trial of the OX40 agonist ivuxolimab. The receptors derive from an adult with an advanced solid tumor such as melanoma, head and neck, liver or kidney cancer. The CDR3 runs from the conserved cysteine through the conserved F or W. The D gene is left open where the match is weak. Only part of the rows carry a size: once, few, many, or a class if the clone is expanded.

J: TRBJ2-2
D: NA
size: NA
V: TRBV5-1
length: 17
DNA: TGCGCCAGCAGCTTATTATTTGGGGGCGGAAACACCGGGGAGCTGTTTTTT
CDR3: CASSLLFGGGNTGELFF

J: TRBJ2-7
D: NA
size: NA
V: TRBV19
length: 16
DNA: TGTGCCAGTAGTAGAAGGGGTCAGCCCCCAAGGGACGAGCAGTACTTC
CDR3: CASSRRGQPPRDEQYF

J: TRBJ1-3
D: NA
size: few
V: TRBV7-6
length: 15
DNA: TGTGCCAGCAGTCCACAGGAATGGTCTGGAAACACCATATATTTT
CDR3: CASSPQEWSGNTIYF

J: TRBJ1-4
D: NA
size: NA
V: TRBV18
length: 15
DNA: TGTGCCAGCTCAGCCGATGGGTCTACTAATGAAAAACTGTTTTTT
CDR3: CASSADGSTNEKLFF

J: TRBJ1-2
D: TRBD1
size: NA
V: TRBV6-1
length: 13
DNA: TGTGCCAGCAGTGAGGACAGGGGCTATGGCTACACCTTC
CDR3: CASSEDRGYGYTF

J: TRBJ1-5
D: TRBD1
size: NA
V: TRBV18
length: 13
DNA: TGTGCCAGCCGAACGACAGGGGACCAGCCCCAGCATTTT
CDR3: CASRTTGDQPQHF

J: TRBJ2-1
D: NA
size: NA
V: TRBV30
length: 11
DNA: TGTGCCTGGAGTGACAATTATGAGCAGTTCTTC
CDR3: CAWSDNYEQFF

J: TRBJ2-2
D: NA
size: NA
V: TRBV7-8
length: 14
DNA: TGTGCCAGCAGCTTAAGAGAGAACACCGGGGAGCTGTTTTTT
CDR3: CASSLRENTGELFF

J: TRBJ2-7
D: NA
size: NA
V: TRBV5-5
length: 13
DNA: TGTGCCAGCAGCTGGGGGCCCGGAGGGGAGCAGTACTTC
CDR3: CASSWGPGGEQYF

J: TRBJ1-2
D: TRBD1
size: NA
V: TRBV14
length: 14
DNA: TGTGCCAGCAGCTTTGGACAGGGGACGTATGGCTACACCTTC
CDR3: CASSFGQGTYGYTF

J: TRBJ2-7
D: NA
size: NA
V: TRBV29-1
length: 14
DNA: TGCAGCGTTGAGAAGACAGACCGTCAGGGCGAGCAGTACTTC
CDR3: CSVEKTDRQGEQYF

J: TRBJ2-1
D: NA
size: NA
V: TRBV25-1
length: 14
DNA: TGTGCCAGCACCGGAGGCAGGGGTGCGGGTGAGCAGTTCTTC
CDR3: CASTGGRGAGEQFF

J: TRBJ2-3
D: TRBD2
size: NA
V: TRBV28
length: 13
DNA: TGTGCCACCTTAGCGGGGGGCTTGGATACGCAGTATTTT
CDR3: CATLAGGLDTQYF

J: TRBJ1-4
D: NA
size: NA
V: TRBV11-2
length: 15
DNA: TGTGCCAGCAGCCCTATGAGATCCTCTGGCGAAAAACTGTTTTTT
CDR3: CASSPMRSSGEKLFF

J: TRBJ2-3
D: NA
size: NA
V: TRBV27
length: 15
DNA: TGTGCCAGCAGTCCGAATCCAGCTGTGACGGGTACGCAGTATTTT
CDR3: CASSPNPAVTGTQYF

J: TRBJ2-1
D: TRBD1
size: NA
V: TRBV11-1
length: 16
DNA: TGTGCCAGCAGCTTGGACAGGGGGCAGAAAGGCAATGAGCAGTTCTTC
CDR3: CASSLDRGQKGNEQFF

J: TRBJ2-7
D: NA
size: NA
V: TRBV6-5
length: 14
DNA: TGTGCCAGCAGTTACGAAGGGGACTCCTACGAGCAGTACTTC
CDR3: CASSYEGDSYEQYF

J: TRBJ1-2
D: NA
size: NA
V: TRBV6-1
length: 17
DNA: TGTGCCAGCAGTGAAGAGGTTTGGGTAAATCGGGCCTATGGCTACACCTTC
CDR3: CASSEEVWVNRAYGYTF

J: TRBJ1-3
D: TRBD1
size: NA
V: TRBV5-1
length: 18
DNA: TGCGCCAGCAGCGCCGCCGGGACAGGGGGCGCCTCTGGAAACACCATATATTTT
CDR3: CASSAAGTGGASGNTIYF

J: TRBJ1-6
D: NA
size: NA
V: TRBV7-8
length: 14
DNA: TGTGCCAGCACCACCCGGACCGCGAATTCACCCCTCCACTTT
CDR3: CASTTRTANSPLHF

J: TRBJ2-3
D: NA
size: NA
V: TRBV5-5
length: 13
DNA: TGTGCCAGTGAGTCATTCCTCACAGATACGCAGTATTTT
CDR3: CASESFLTDTQYF

J: TRBJ1-5
D: NA
size: NA
V: TRBV28
length: 12
DNA: TGTGCCAGCAGCCAGGGGAATCAGCCCCAGCATTTT
CDR3: CASSQGNQPQHF

J: TRBJ1-5
D: NA
size: NA
V: TRBV18
length: 15
DNA: TGTGCCAGCTCACTTAATAGACAGGACAATCAGCCCCAGCATTTT
CDR3: CASSLNRQDNQPQHF

J: TRBJ1-1
D: NA
size: NA
V: TRBV7-9
length: 13
DNA: TGTGCCAGCAGCTTAGTTTTGCACGTTGAAGCTTTCTTT
CDR3: CASSLVLHVEAFF

J: TRBJ1-3
D: TRBD1
size: NA
V: TRBV6-6
length: 15
DNA: TGTGCCAGCACCCAACAGGGGCTATGGGGAAACACCATATATTTT
CDR3: CASTQQGLWGNTIYF

J: TRBJ1-2
D: NA
size: few
V: TRBV27
length: 12
DNA: TGTGCCAGCAGTCCCAGGGGATATGGCTACACCTTC
CDR3: CASSPRGYGYTF

J: TRBJ1-5
D: TRBD1
size: once
V: TRBV27
length: 14
DNA: TGTGCCAGCAGTTCACAGGGGGCGGATCAGCCCCAGCATTTT
CDR3: CASSSQGADQPQHF

J: TRBJ2-6
D: TRBD1
size: NA
V: TRBV27
length: 15
DNA: TGTGCCAGCAGGAGGACAGGTACAGGGGCCAACGTCCTGACTTTC
CDR3: CASRRTGTGANVLTF

J: TRBJ1-1
D: NA
size: NA
V: TRBV2
length: 14
DNA: TGTGCCAGCAGTCGTGCTTTGGAGACCACTGAAGCTTTCTTT
CDR3: CASSRALETTEAFF

J: TRBJ1-2
D: NA
size: NA
V: TRBV6-5
length: 14
DNA: TGTGCCAGCACCGACCGGGGTTTAATCTATGGCTACACCTTC
CDR3: CASTDRGLIYGYTF

J: TRBJ2-7
D: NA
size: NA
V: TRBV6-5
length: 14
DNA: TGTGCCAGCAGGGTAGGACAGCTCTCCTACGAGCAGTACTTC
CDR3: CASRVGQLSYEQYF

J: TRBJ1-2
D: TRBD1
size: NA
V: TRBV28
length: 14
DNA: TGTGCCAGCAGTACCAGGGACAGGATCTATGGCTACACCTTC
CDR3: CASSTRDRIYGYTF

J: TRBJ2-1
D: NA
size: NA
V: TRBV7-3
length: 13
DNA: TGTGCCAGCAGCTTAAATAGCCCCAATGAGCAGTTCTTC
CDR3: CASSLNSPNEQFF